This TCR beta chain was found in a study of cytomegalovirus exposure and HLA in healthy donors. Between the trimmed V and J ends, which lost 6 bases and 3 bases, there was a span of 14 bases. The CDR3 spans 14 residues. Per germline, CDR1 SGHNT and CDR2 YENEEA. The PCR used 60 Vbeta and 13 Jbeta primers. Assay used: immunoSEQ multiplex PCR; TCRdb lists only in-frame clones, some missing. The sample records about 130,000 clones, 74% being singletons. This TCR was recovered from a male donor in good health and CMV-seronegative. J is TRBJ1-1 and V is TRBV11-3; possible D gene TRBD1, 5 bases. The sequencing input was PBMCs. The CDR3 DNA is TGTGCCAGCAGTCAGGGCAGAGGCGACACTGAAGCTTTCTTT. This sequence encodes CASSQGRGDTEAFF.